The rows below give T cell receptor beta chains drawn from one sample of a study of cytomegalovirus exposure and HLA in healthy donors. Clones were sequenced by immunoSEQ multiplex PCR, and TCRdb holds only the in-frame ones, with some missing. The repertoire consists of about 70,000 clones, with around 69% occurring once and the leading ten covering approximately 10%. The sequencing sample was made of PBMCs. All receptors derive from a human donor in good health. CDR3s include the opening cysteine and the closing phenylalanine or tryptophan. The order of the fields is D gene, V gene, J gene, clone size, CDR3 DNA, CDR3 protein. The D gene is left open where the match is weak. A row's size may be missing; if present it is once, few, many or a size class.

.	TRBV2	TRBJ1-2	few	TGTGCCAGCGGCCCTCCTGATGGCTACACCTTC	CASGPPDGYTF
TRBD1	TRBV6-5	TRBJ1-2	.	TGTGCCAGCACCCGGACAGGGGGTAACTATGGCTACACCTTC	CASTRTGGNYGYTF
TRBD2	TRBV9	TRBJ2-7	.	TGTGCCAGCAGCGTAGGGCCAGCGGGGAACTCCTACGAGCAGTACTTC	CASSVGPAGNSYEQYF
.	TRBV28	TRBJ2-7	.	TGTGCCAGCAGACCCCCGAGGGACAAGGGGCTTAACGAGCAGTACTTC	CASRPPRDKGLNEQYF
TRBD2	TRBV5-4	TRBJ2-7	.	TGTGCCAGCAGCCCGGGACTAGCGGATTACGAGCAGTACTTC	CASSPGLADYEQYF
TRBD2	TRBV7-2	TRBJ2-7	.	TGTGCCAGCAGCATACCGGGACTAGCTTACGAGCAGTACTTC	CASSIPGLAYEQYF
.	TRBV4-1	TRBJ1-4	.	TGCGCCAGCAGCCCCCCCGGGGTCCCTGGTGAAAAACTGTTTTTT	CASSPPGVPGEKLFF
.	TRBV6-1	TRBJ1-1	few	TGTGCCAGCAGTGAAGGAGATCGCGCTGAAGCTTTCTTT	CASSEGDRAEAFF
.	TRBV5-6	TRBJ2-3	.	TGTGCCAGCAGCTTGAGGCGAGGGTCCTTGGCAGATACGCAGTATTTT	CASSLRRGSLADTQYF
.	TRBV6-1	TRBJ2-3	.	TGTGCCAGCAGTGCCGACGCAGGGGGCACAGATACGCAGTATTTT	CASSADAGGTDTQYF
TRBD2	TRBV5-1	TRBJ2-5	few	TGCGCCAGCAGCTCGTGGAGGGAGGGGCAAGAGACCCAGTACTTC	CASSSWREGQETQYF
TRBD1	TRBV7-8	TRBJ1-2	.	TGTGCCAGCAGCTTAGACCGGACAGGGGTCTATGGCTACACCTTC	CASSLDRTGVYGYTF
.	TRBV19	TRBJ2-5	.	TGTGCCAGTAGTATCCAGGACCAAGAGACCCAGTACTTC	CASSIQDQETQYF
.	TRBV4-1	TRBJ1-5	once	TGCGCCAGCAGCCAGCCAGGGGTTCAGCCCCAGCATTTT	CASSQPGVQPQHF
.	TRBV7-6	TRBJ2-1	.	TGTGCCAGCAGCCGACCCAATGGAGGGCTCCTTTACAATGAGCAGTTCTTC	CASSRPNGGLLYNEQFF
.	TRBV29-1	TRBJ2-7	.	TGCAGCGTTGTGAGGACTGGAGCCTACGAGCAGTACTTC	CSVVRTGAYEQYF
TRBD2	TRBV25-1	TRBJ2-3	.	TGTGCCAGTACTAGCGGGAGTAACCAAGGAGATACGCAGTATTTT	CASTSGSNQGDTQYF
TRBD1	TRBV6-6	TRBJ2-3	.	TGTGCCAGCAGTTACAATGCGGACAGGGTTACGCAGTATTTT	CASSYNADRVTQYF
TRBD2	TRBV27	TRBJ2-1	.	TGTGCCAGCAGTTTGAAAGGACTAGCGGGAGGGTCCGTCTGGTTCTTC	CASSLKGLAGGSVWFF
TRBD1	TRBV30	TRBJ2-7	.	TGTGCCTGCACCGGGACAGGGGGCCACGAGCAGTACTTC	CACTGTGGHEQYF
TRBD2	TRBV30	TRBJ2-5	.	TGTGCCTGGAGTGGGAGCGGGAGGGGAGAGCAGTACTTC	CAWSGSGRGEQYF
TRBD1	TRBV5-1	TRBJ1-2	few	TGCGCCAGCAGCAGGGACAGGGGTGATGGCTACACCTTC	CASSRDRGDGYTF
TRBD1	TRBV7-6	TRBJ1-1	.	TGTGCCAGCAGCTTAACAGGGGGGAACACTGAAGCTTTCTTT	CASSLTGGNTEAFF
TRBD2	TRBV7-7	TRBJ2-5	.	TGTGCCAGCAGCCCCCGGGGGGTAGCGGGAACGAAACAAGAGACCCAGTACTTC	CASSPRGVAGTKQETQYF
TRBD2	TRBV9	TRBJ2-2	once	TGTGCCAGCAGCGGACTAGCGGGAGATGGCGGGGAGCTGTTTTTT	CASSGLAGDGGELFF
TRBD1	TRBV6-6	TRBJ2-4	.	TGTGCCAGCAGTTACTCGGCGGACAGGGGAGACATTCAGTACTTC	CASSYSADRGDIQYF
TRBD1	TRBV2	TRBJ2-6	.	TGTGCCAGCGCTTCGGGGACAGCTTGGAGCTCTGGGGCCAACGTCCTGACTTTC	CASASGTAWSSGANVLTF
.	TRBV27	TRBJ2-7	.	TGTGCCAGCAGTCGTTACCCTCCGGGAGAGCAGTACTTC	CASSRYPPGEQYF
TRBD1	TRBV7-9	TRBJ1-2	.	TGTGCCAGCAGCCCCGGGACAGGGGATTTTTACGGCTACACCTTC	CASSPGTGDFYGYTF
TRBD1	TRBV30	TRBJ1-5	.	TGTGCCTTAGGACAGGGCAAGTATCAGCCCCAGCATTTT	CALGQGKYQPQHF
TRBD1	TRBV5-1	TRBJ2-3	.	TGCGCCAGCAGCTCCGCCCCAGGGGGCGCCCCAGATACGCAGTATTTT	CASSSAPGGAPDTQYF
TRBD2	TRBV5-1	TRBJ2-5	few	TGCGCCAGCAGCTATACTAGCGCCCAAGAGACCCAGTACTTC	CASSYTSAQETQYF
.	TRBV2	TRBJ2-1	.	TGTGCCAGCTCCCGGGACTCCCCCTACAATGAGCAGTTCTTC	CASSRDSPYNEQFF
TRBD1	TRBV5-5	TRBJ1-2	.	TGTGCCAGCAGCTTGGTAATAGGGGGCGCGAGGGGCTACACCTTC	CASSLVIGGARGYTF
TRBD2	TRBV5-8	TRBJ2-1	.	TGTGCCAGCAGCTTGGAGTCTAGCGGGAGGATCGATGAGCAGTTCTTC	CASSLESSGRIDEQFF
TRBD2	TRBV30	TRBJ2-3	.	TGTGCCAGCCTGGCGGGAGTCAGCACAGATACGCAGTATTTT	CASLAGVSTDTQYF
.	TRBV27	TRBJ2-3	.	TGTGCCAGCAGTTCGACTAGTACTGCGCAGTATTTT	CASSSTSTAQYF
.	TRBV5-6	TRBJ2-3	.	TGTGCCAGCGCTCGAGGCAGGGCCCTTGGAGATACGCAGTATTTT	CASARGRALGDTQYF
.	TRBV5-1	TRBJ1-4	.	TGCGCCAGCAGCTTGGCTCGGGGGGCTAATGAAAAACTGTTTTTT	CASSLARGANEKLFF
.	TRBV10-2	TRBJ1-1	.	TGCGCCAGCAGTCCCCAGGTGAACACTGAAGCTTTCTTT	CASSPQVNTEAFF
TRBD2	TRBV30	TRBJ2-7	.	TGTGCCTGGAGTGAGTTAGCGGGACCAAAGGGCTACGAGCAGTACTTC	CAWSELAGPKGYEQYF
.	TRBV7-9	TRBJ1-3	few	TGTGCCAGCAGCTTAGATGGGGGCCCCTCTGGAAACACCATATATTTT	CASSLDGGPSGNTIYF
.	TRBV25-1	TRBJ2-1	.	TGTGCCAGCTCCATCGGGCCTGAGGGATACAATGAGCAGTTCTTC	CASSIGPEGYNEQFF
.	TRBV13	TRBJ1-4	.	TGTGCCAGCAGCTTCTCAGGGTTCCGGGAAAAACTGTTTTTT	CASSFSGFREKLFF
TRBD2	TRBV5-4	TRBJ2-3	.	TGTGCCAGCAGCTTGTGGGAGGGTAGCACAGATACGCAGTATTTT	CASSLWEGSTDTQYF
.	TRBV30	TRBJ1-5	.	TGTGCCTGGAGTGTAGGGGCAGGTCCTAGCAATCAGCCCCAGCATTTT	CAWSVGAGPSNQPQHF
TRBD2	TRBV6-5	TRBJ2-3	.	TGTGCCAGCAGCCGAGGGACTAGCGGAGCAGATACGCAGTATTTT	CASSRGTSGADTQYF
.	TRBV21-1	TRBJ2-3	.	TGTGCCAGCAGCAAAAACTGGAGGGAGGATACGCAGTATTTT	CASSKNWREDTQYF
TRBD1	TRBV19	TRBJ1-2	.	TGTGCCAGTAGAGACAGGGGGGCTAACTATGGCTACACCTTC	CASRDRGANYGYTF